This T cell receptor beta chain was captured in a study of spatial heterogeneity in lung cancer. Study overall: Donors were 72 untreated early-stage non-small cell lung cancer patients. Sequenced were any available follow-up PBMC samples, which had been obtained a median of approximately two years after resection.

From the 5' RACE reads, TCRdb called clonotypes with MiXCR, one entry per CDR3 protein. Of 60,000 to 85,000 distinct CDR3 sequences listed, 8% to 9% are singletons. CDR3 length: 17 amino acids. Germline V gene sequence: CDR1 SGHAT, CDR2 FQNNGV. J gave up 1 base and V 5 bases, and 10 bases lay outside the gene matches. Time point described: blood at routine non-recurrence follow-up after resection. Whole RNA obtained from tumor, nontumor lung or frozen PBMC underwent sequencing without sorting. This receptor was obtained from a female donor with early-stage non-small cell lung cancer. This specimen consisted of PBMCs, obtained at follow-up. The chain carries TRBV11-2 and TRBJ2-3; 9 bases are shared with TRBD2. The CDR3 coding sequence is TGTGCCAGCAGCCCCCAAGGAGCGGGAGGACGCACAGATACGCAGTATTTT. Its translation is CASSPQGAGGRTDTQYF.